This T cell receptor (beta chain) emerged from a study of cytomegalovirus exposure and HLA in healthy donors. Study-level findings and limits: As a later analysis showed, several of the most significant clusters appeared to be linked to common viral pathogens. From TCR beta sequences, most subjects' HLA-A and HLA-B alleles were reportedly predicted accurately.

This clone was seen just once. Its antigen is currently unknown. The CDR3 contains 15 residues. The germline V gene encodes CDR1 KGHSH and CDR2 LQKENI. With V trimmed by 1 base and J by 6 bases, 5 bases remained unmatched. PCR used 60 Vbeta primers and 13 Jbeta primers. Here immunoSEQ multiplex PCR was the method, and the copy in TCRdb shows in-frame clones only, minus some. The table has 150,000 or so clones, about 78% seen once. The chain uses TRBV18 and TRBJ2-7, with 11 bases matching TRBD2. The sequence derives from a female donor in good health and CMV-seronegative. Sequencing was carried out using PBMCs. Here the CDR3 DNA reads TGTGCCAGCTCACCACGATCACTAGCGGGAGCCGAGCAGTACTTC. It codes for CASSPRSLAGAEQYF.